The entry that follows covers one T cell receptor (beta chain) sequence. The data stem from a study of PD-L1 blockade in urothelial cancer. The overall study: Atezolizumab at 1,200 mg intravenously every 3 weeks was started by patients at some point between 2014 and 2015. Specimens of blood held a median count of roughly 150,000 T cells. At 6 weeks and at 3 weeks (second dose) after treatment start, blood was analyzed.

Time point meaning: pretreatment peripheral blood. Urothelial carcinoma, locally advanced or metastatic, affected the patients. Assay used: immunoSEQ multiplex PCR; TCRdb lists only in-frame clones, some missing. This repertoire shows tens of thousands of clones, around 84% found once; its top ten account for roughly 2%. The germline CDR1 and CDR2 sequences are SGHRS and YFSETQ. The CDR3 length is 16 residues. Trimming cost V 4 bases and J 2 bases; bases outside gene matches: 6. The material was PBMCs, obtained around atezolizumab (anti-PD-L1) treatment. This sequence originates from a man in his 60s with urothelial cancer. This chain joins TRBV5-1 and TRBJ2-1, with TRBD1 matching 10 bases. The CDR3 DNA sequence: TGCGCCAGCAGCAGGGACAGGGGTAGACCCTACAATGAGCAGTTCTTC. It yields the protein CASSRDRGRPYNEQFF.